This T cell receptor beta chain is drawn from a study of T cells in Graves' hyperthyroidism and ophthalmopathy (dated by TCRdb to between 2018 and 2020). Study-wide context: Peripheral blood samples were taken at the time of initial diagnosis, prior to any treatment. TCR V-J signatures able to tell the groups apart were searched for in a discovery cohort of some 100 patients, of whom roughly 42 had Graves' ophthalmopathy and some 60 had stable Graves' hyperthyroidism. Whether ophthalmopathy could be predicted prospectively was tested in an independent validation cohort made up of roughly 20 hyperthyroidism patients plus 17 patients who later progressed to ophthalmopathy. The roughly 90 discovery patients were divided at random into training and test sets in a 7:3 ratio. Thyroid tissue and blood T-cell repertoires from about 6 Graves' hyperthyroidism patients were also compared in the study. Once sampling was done, hyperthyroidism patients were given methimazole at a starting dose of 30 mg daily, whereas ophthalmopathy patients were given high-dose intravenous methylprednisolone. The paper describes TCR Vbeta CDR3 sequencing of fewer than 150 peripheral blood samples, made up of roughly 40 ophthalmopathy patients, 70 to 75 hyperthyroidism patients and about 17 progressor patients.

Stable Graves' hyperthyroidism was defined as the absence of progression to ophthalmopathy over 18 months of follow-up. Hyperthyroidism patients were newly diagnosed, with disease duration under 2 months, and aged 18 to 65 years. Any patient with an uncontrolled infection, another autoimmune disease, pregnancy or lactation was excluded. Diagnoses relied on clinical symptoms, serum thyroxine and TRAb, thyroid ultrasound and orbital computed tomography. Ficoll-Paque density gradient centrifugation was used to isolate PBMCs from approximately 10 ml of fresh peripheral blood. Total RNA was extracted with Trizol reagent, and quality was checked on an Agilent 2100 Bioanalyzer. The TCR beta CDR3 regions were amplified from RNA transcripts. For the first round of RT-PCR on the TCR CDR3, the HTBI primer set was used together with the Qiagen OneStep RT-PCR kit. Libraries were constructed in a second round of multiplex PCR, after which size selection and purification were carried out. Paired-end sequencing of the libraries was performed with 100 bp reads on an Illumina HiSeq2000. Concerning the study's data processing: SOAPnuke was used to process the raw data, removing reads that contained adapters or uncalled bases, had a mean Phred below 15, or lacked an exact match to the constant primer or identifier. COPE v1.2.5 was used to merge high-quality paired reads, and clonotypes were defined as unique nucleotide sequences. Clonotypes were aligned to IMGT TRBV, TRBD and TRBJ reference segments using MiTCR v1.1. Only V-J combinations with frequency above 0.0001, covering about 99% of repertoires, were analysed. The TCS score was defined as the ratio of F50 (clonal expansion) to E x V (chaos), calculated using BLOSUM62-based TCRdist between CDR3 peptides within each V-J. Welch's t-statistics and random forest reduced fewer than 600 V-J features to 13, which were used in a naive Bayes classifier (R e1071). Through fastp at Q25 and MiXCR, TCRdb rebuilt clones from the public reads, retaining in-frame beta chains. Records with the same CDR3 protein are collapsed into one entry carrying the most frequent genes and DNA. TCRdb, not the original authors, processed these V and J calls. The sample data list hundreds of thousands of distinct CDR3 sequences, and roughly 14% of these were observed just once. Over 12% of the sample is in the top ten clones.

Here is what the overall study found, with its caveats: In validation, the model predicted progression to ophthalmopathy a median of roughly 6.1 months before onset, with about 70% sensitivity and 72.22% specificity. In cross-validation, a model built on a 13 V-J signature told ophthalmopathy apart from stable hyperthyroidism with under 90% sensitivity and 81% to 82% specificity, and in testing the same model reached 80%/75%. Sample size was not statistically predetermined, and investigators were not blinded to group allocation. Most expanded thyroid clonotypes (frequency above 0.001) were also found in blood, which suggests that blood repertoires may mirror thyroid immune responses.

This clonotype came up many times. Its binding antigen is unknown. No quality values exist for individual bases; no much larger clone is one base distant. The germline V gene (reference sequence) provides CDR1 DFQATT and CDR2 SNEGSKA. The cysteine opens and the phenylalanine closes a CDR3 of 16 amino acids. Only the CDR3 region is kept as DNA, spanning 48 bases read in frame from base 1. V ends up 6 bases short and J 0 bases short, with an unmatched junction base count of 12. Input material: blood. This chain joins TRBV20-1 to TRBJ2-7, with 9 bases matching TRBD2. This sequence was found in a woman under 30 with Graves' hyperthyroidism. The nucleotides read TGCAGTGCCCTCCAAGGGCTAGCGGGGTTCTCCTACGAGCAGTACTTC. Translated, this gives CSALQGLAGFSYEQYF.